This TCR beta chain was retrieved from a study of metastatic and nonmetastatic thyroid tumors. Findings of the study overall: According to reports, the diversity of TCR beta was significantly higher in malignant thyroid tumors than in benign nodules, and this held in both blood and tumor samples.

V was shortened by 5 bases and J by 5 bases, with 19 bases between the two germline ends. The germline V gene encodes CDR1 SGHKS and CDR2 YYEKEE (reference sequence). This CDR3 contains 16 residues. Many counts were recorded for this clone. Its antigen is undetermined. TCRdb re-clonotyped the PCR reads through MiXCR. Of 20,000 to 25,000 clones in the sample, roughly 18% were seen once. All patients were untreated before thyroid surgery. The material sequenced was blood. The TCR comes from a male donor with papillary thyroid cancer or a benign thyroid nodule (not recorded which). Some clones in this sample may be carry-over from other donors' samples. The chain combines TRBV5-5 with TRBJ2-2; a weak D match, TRBD1 (7 bases). The CDR3: CASSPQGGIGTGELFF. The CDR3 coding sequence is TGTGCCAGCAGTCCTCAGGGGGGAATTGGTACCGGGGAGCTGTTTTTT.